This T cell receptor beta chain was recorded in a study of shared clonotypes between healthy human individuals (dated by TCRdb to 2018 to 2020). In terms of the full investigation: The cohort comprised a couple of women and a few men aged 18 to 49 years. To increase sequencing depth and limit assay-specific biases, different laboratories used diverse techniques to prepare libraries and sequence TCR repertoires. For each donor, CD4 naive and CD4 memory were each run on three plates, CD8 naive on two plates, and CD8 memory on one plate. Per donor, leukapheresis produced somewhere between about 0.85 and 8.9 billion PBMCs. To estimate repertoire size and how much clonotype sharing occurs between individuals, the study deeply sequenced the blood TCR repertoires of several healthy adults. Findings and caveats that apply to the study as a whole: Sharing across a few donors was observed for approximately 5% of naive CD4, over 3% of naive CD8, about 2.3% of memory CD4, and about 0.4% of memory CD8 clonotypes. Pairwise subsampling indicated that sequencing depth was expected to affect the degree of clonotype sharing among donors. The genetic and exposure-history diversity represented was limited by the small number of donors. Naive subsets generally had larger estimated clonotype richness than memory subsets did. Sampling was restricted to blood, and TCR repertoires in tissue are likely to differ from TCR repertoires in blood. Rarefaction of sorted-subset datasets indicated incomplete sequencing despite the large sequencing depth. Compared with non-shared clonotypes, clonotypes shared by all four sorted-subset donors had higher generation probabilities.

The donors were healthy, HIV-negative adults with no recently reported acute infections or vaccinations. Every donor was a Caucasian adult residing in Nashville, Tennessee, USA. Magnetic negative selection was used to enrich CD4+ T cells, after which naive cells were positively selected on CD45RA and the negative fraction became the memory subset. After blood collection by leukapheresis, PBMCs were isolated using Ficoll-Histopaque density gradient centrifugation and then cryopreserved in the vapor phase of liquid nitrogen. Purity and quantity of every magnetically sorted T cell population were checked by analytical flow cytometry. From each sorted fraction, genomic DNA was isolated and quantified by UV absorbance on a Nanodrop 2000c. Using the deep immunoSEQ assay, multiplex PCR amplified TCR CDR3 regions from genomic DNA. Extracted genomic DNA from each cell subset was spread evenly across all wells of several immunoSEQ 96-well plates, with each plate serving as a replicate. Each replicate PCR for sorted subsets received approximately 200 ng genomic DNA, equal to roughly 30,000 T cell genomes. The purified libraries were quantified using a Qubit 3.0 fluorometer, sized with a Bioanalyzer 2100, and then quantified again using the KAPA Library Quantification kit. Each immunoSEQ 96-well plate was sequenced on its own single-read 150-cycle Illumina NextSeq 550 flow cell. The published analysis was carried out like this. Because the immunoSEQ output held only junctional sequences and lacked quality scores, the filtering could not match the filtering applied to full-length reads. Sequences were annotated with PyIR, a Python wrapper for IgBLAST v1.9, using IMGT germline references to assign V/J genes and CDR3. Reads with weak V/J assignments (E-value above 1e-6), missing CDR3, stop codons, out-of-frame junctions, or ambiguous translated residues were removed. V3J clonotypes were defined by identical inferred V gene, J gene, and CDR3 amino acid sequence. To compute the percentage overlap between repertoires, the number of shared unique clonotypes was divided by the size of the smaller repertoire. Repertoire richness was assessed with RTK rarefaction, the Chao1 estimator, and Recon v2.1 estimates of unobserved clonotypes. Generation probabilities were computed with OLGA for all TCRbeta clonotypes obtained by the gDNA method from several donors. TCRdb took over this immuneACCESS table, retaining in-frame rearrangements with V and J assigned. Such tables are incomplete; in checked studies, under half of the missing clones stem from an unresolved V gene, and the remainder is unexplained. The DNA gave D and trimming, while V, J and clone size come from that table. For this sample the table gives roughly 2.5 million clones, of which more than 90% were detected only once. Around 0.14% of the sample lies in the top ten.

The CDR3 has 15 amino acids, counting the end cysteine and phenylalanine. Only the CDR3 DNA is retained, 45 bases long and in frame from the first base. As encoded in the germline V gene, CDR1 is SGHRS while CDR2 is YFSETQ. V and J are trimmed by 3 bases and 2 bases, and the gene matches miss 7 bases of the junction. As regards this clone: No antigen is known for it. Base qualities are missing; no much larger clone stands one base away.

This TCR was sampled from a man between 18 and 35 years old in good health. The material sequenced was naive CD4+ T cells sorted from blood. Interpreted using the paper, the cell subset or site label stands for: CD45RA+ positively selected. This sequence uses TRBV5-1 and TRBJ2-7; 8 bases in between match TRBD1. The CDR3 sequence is CASSSTIQGAYEQYF. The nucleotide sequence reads TGCGCCAGCAGCTCTACGATACAGGGGGCCTACGAGCAGTACTTC. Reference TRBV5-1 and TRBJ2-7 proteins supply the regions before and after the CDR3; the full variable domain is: KAGVTQTPRYLIKTRGQQVTLSCSPISGHRSVSWYQQTPGQGLQFLFEYFSETQRNKGNFPGRFSGRQFSNSRSEMNVSTLELGDSALYLCASSSTIQGAYEQYFGPGTRLTVT.